Listed below are T cell receptor beta chains from one sample, sequenced in a study of technical replicates of blood from several donors. Clones were read by immunoSEQ multiplex PCR, and TCRdb kept only the in-frame ones, dropping some. The sample holds tens of thousands of clones, 94% seen once. Input material: T cells isolated from PBMCs. The receptors shown here come from a human donor in good health. Each CDR3 is given with its conserved first and last residue. D genes are given only for firm matches. Size is omitted from some rows. Given values are once, few, many or a class for expanded clones.

TRBV7-2	NA	NA	TRBJ1-2	CASSLDSRSREGVYGYTF	TGTGCCAGCAGCTTAGACTCCAGGAGCCGGGAAGGAGTTTATGGCTACACCTTC
TRBV5-4	NA	NA	TRBJ2-2	CASSFIAGELFF	TGTGCCAGCAGCTTTATTGCCGGGGAGCTGTTTTTT
TRBV19	NA	NA	TRBJ2-7	CASSISRRGLQYF	TGTGCCAGTAGTATCTCCAGGAGGGGATTGCAGTACTTC
TRBV7-9	TRBD2	NA	TRBJ2-7	CASSTISGTEDF	TGTGCCAGCAGCACTATTAGCGGGACGGAAGACTTC
TRBV7-2	NA	NA	TRBJ1-2	CASSLVGGAPAGYTF	TGTGCCAGCAGCTTAGTAGGGGGGGCGCCCGCTGGCTACACCTTC
TRBV10-2	TRBD1	NA	TRBJ2-7	CASSGDRHYEQYF	TGCGCCAGCAGCGGGGACAGGCACTACGAGCAGTACTTC
TRBV19	TRBD1	NA	TRBJ2-1	CASTPQGVSYNEQFF	TGTGCCAGTACCCCACAGGGGGTCTCCTACAATGAGCAGTTCTTC
TRBV19	TRBD2	NA	TRBJ2-3	CASSIGGRVGADTQYF	TGTGCCAGTAGTATCGGGGGGAGGGTCGGCGCAGATACGCAGTATTTT
TRBV2	NA	NA	TRBJ2-7	CASSEEQAGEQYF	TGTGCCAGCAGTGAAGAACAGGCCGGAGAGCAGTACTTC
TRBV29-1	TRBD1	NA	TRBJ1-3	CSGRQGGGNTIYF	TGCAGCGGGCGACAGGGTGGAGGAAACACCATATATTTT
TRBV4-1	TRBD1	once	TRBJ2-7	CASSRSTGGPYEQYF	TGCGCCAGCAGCCGGTCAACAGGGGGCCCCTACGAGCAGTACTTC
TRBV10-3	TRBD1	once	TRBJ2-2	CAISGDRDAAGELFF	TGTGCCATCAGTGGCGACAGGGACGCGGCCGGGGAGCTGTTTTTT
TRBV28	TRBD1	NA	TRBJ2-7	CASSPGQGYEQYF	TGTGCCAGCAGTCCCGGACAGGGCTACGAGCAGTACTTC
TRBV6-4	NA	NA	TRBJ2-1	CASRTGDEQFF	TGTGCCAGCAGGACAGGCGATGAGCAGTTCTTC
TRBV18	NA	once	TRBJ1-2	CASSPPVREGNYGYTF	TGTGCCAGCTCACCACCGGTTCGGGAGGGGAACTATGGCTACACCTTC
TRBV5-1	NA	NA	TRBJ2-5	CASRGGGVSEETQYF	TGCGCCAGCAGAGGGGGGGGCGTTTCAGAGGAGACCCAGTACTTC
TRBV30	TRBD1	NA	TRBJ1-6	CAWRNDYRYRTGTPRDSPLHF	TGTGCCTGGAGAAACGATTATCGCTACAGGACAGGCACGCCACGCGATTCACCCCTCCACTTT
TRBV19	NA	NA	TRBJ2-2	CASSIQGLGTGELFF	TGTGCCAGTAGTATCCAGGGTTTAGGCACCGGGGAGCTGTTTTTT
TRBV6-1	NA	NA	TRBJ2-1	CASSEEEHNEQFF	TGTGCCAGCAGTGAAGAGGAGCACAATGAGCAGTTCTTC
TRBV25-1	TRBD2	NA	TRBJ2-1	CASSEWTSPGNEQFF	TGTGCCAGCAGTGAATGGACTAGCCCTGGCAATGAGCAGTTCTTC
TRBV28	NA	NA	TRBJ2-7	CASSLTSQEQYF	TGTGCCAGCAGTCTTACGTCACAGGAGCAGTACTTC
TRBV5-1	NA	NA	TRBJ1-5	CASSPRGGANSNQPQHF	TGCGCCAGCAGCCCCCGAGGGGGGGCAAATAGCAATCAGCCCCAGCATTTT
TRBV11-3	NA	NA	TRBJ2-1	CASSYGRGGTYNEQFF	TGTGCCAGCAGTTATGGAAGGGGGGGCACCTACAATGAGCAGTTCTTC
TRBV6-5	NA	NA	TRBJ1-2	CASSYLGAQYYGYTF	TGTGCCAGCAGTTACTTAGGGGCCCAATACTATGGCTACACCTTC
TRBV10-2	NA	NA	TRBJ2-7	CASSESWGTNEQYF	TGCGCCAGCAGTGAGTCATGGGGGACAAACGAGCAGTACTTC
TRBV28	TRBD1	NA	TRBJ2-1	CASSSPGQGAGNEQFF	TGTGCCAGCAGTTCCCCGGGACAGGGGGCGGGCAATGAGCAGTTCTTC
TRBV6-5	TRBD1	NA	TRBJ2-7	CASSYSIGQGTYEQYF	TGTGCCAGCAGTTACTCGATAGGACAGGGGACCTACGAGCAGTACTTC